This entry lists 26 T cell receptor beta chains sequenced from one sample in a study of blood T cell repertoires in COVID-19. Assay used: immunoSEQ multiplex PCR; TCRdb lists only in-frame clones, some missing. This sample yields under 50,000 clones, of which roughly 85% are seen a single time; roughly 9.7% belongs to the top ten. Specimen: peripheral blood. These receptors were taken from a human donor in a cohort sampled during active COVID-19.

This clone came up once. The chain is built from TRBV15 and TRBJ2-7, with D perhaps TRBD1 (5 bases). V was trimmed by 0 bases and J by 13 bases, leaving 19 bases between them. This CDR3 is built from 14 residues. Germline V gene lookup returns CDR1 LNHNV and CDR2 YYDKDF (reference sequence). CDR3 in DNA: TGTGCCACCAGCAGAGATCTGGGGTTGACAGCTCGCTACTTC. It translates to CATSRDLGLTARYF.

V is TRBV27 and J is TRBJ1-2; no reliable D call. Per the germline V gene, CDR1 is MNHEY and CDR2 is SMNVEV (reference sequence). The CDR3 loop spans 15 amino acids. Trimming took 5 bases from V and 5 from J, leaving 18 bases between them. The CDR3 sequence is CASSLVGLRGYGYTF. CDR3 DNA sequence: TGTGCCAGCAGTCTGGTGGGTTTGAGAGGATATGGCTACACCTTC.

A remark on this clone: Additional DNA sequences in this sample encode the identical CDR3. The chain recombines TRBV7-9 with TRBJ1-1, with D perhaps TRBD1 (5 bases). CDR3 size: 13 residues. The germline CDR1 and CDR2 sequences are SEHNR and FQNEAQ (reference sequence). The germline V and J ends were trimmed by 5 bases and 5 bases, with 12 bases remaining between them. The DNA for the CDR3 is TGTGCCAGCAGCGAAGGGCAGGGAACTGAAGCTTTCTTT. Translation gives CASSEGQGTEAFF.

The chain joins TRBV18 to TRBJ2-7; 12 bases fit TRBD1. CDR1 and CDR2 (germline): KGHSH, LQKENI. The CDR3 loop spans 12 amino acids. The CDR3 DNA is TGTGCTACCGGGACAGGGGGCTTCGAGCAGTACTTC. Its translation is CATGTGGFEQYF.

The chain combines TRBV7-2 with TRBJ2-1; 11 nucleotides align to TRBD2. After removal of 2 bases from V and 8 bases from J, the junction contained 8 bases not matched to a gene. CDR1 is SGHTA, CDR2 FQGNSA, per germline. The CDR3 length is 16 residues. The CDR3 loop reads CASSLRSLAGGDEQFF. In nucleotides, the CDR3 is TGTGCCAGCAGCTTACGGTCCCTAGCGGGAGGTGATGAGCAGTTCTTC.

The gene calls are TRBV6-2 or TRBV6-3 and TRBJ2-3, with 12 bases that match TRBD2. Trimming took 4 bases from V and 2 from J; bases not matched to a gene: 4. The CDR3 is 16 residues long. The germline V gene has CDR1 MNHEY and CDR2 SVGEGT. The CDR3 region has the DNA TGTGCCAGCAGTTTGGGACTAGCGGGCCTCACAGATACGCAGTATTTT. Residues: CASSLGLAGLTDTQYF.

The chain has TRBV9 and TRBJ2-1; 7 positions match TRBD1. The CDR3 extends over 17 amino acids. Germline V gene data show CDR1 as SGDLS and CDR2 as YYNGEE. Trimming cost V 3 bases and J 0 bases; bases outside gene matches: 9. The CDR3: CASSESQGRSSYNEQFF. The CDR3 DNA reads TGTGCCAGCAGCGAGTCACAGGGGCGCAGCTCCTACAATGAGCAGTTCTTC.

The V call is TRBV10-1, the J call TRBJ2-2; D not certain. V lost 3 bases and J 6 bases, leaving 11 bases between the germline ends. From germline, CDR1 is WNHNN and CDR2 SYGVQD (reference sequence). The CDR3 extends over 14 amino acids. The CDR3 reads CASSESQKPGELFF. CDR3 in DNA: TGCGCCAGCAGTGAATCCCAGAAACCCGGGGAGCTGTTTTTT.

The V gene is TRBV28, the J gene TRBJ1-2; 8 nucleotides align to TRBD1. V was clipped by 6 bases and J by 2 bases; unmatched bases: 8. Germline-derived CDR1 and CDR2 are MDHEN and SYDVKM. This CDR3 is built from 15 residues. In nucleotides, the CDR3 is TGTGCCAGCAGCCCACAACAGGGGGGGAACTATGGCTACACCTTC. As protein: CASSPQQGGNYGYTF.

The V gene is TRBV30, the J gene TRBJ2-7; D possibly corresponds to TRBD1 (6 bases). V was cut by 4 bases and J by 2 bases, with 9 bases left in between. The germline gives CDR1 GTSNPN, CDR2 SVGIG (reference sequence). This CDR3 comprises 12 residues. The CDR3 spells CAWNRETYEQYF. The CDR3 nucleotides read TGTGCCTGGAACAGGGAAACCTACGAGCAGTACTTC. The variable domain in full, completed from reference TRBV30 and TRBJ2-7, reads SQTIHQWPATLVQPVGSPLSLECTVEGTSNPNLYWYRQAAGRGLQLLFYSVGIGQISSEVPQNLSASRPQDRQFILSSKKLLLSDSGFYLCAWNRETYEQYFGPGTRLTVT.

The chain uses TRBV6-2 or TRBV6-3 and TRBJ2-7, with TRBD1 matching 9 bases. Per germline, CDR1 MNHEY and CDR2 SVGEGT. Losses at the gene ends were 4 bases for V and 0 bases for J; bases not matched to a gene: 10. CDR3 size: 17 residues. Here the CDR3 DNA reads TGTGCCAGCAGTTCCCCCCTGGACAGGGGAGTCTCCTACGAGCAGTACTTC. Its translation is CASSSPLDRGVSYEQYF.

This chain uses TRBV30 with TRBJ1-3; a weak D match, TRBD1 (6 bases). The CDR3 consists of 15 residues. V lost 0 bases and J lost 0, with 9 bases in between. Per germline, CDR1 GTSNPN and CDR2 SVGIG (reference sequence). CDR3 in amino acids: CAWSVTGTSGNTIYF. The CDR3 DNA reads as TGTGCCTGGAGTGTAACAGGGACCTCTGGAAACACCATATATTTT.

The chain uses TRBV11-3 and TRBJ2-1, with 13 positions matching TRBD2. The J segment lost 10 bases and the V segment lost 0 bases, leaving 3 bases of the junction unmatched. In germline, CDR1 is SGHNT, CDR2 YENEEA. The CDR3 is 15 residues long. Written as DNA, the CDR3 is TGTGCCAGCAGCTTAGACCCACTAGCGGGAGGGGAGCAGTTCTTC. This encodes CASSLDPLAGGEQFF.

V is TRBV18 and J is TRBJ2-5, with TRBD1 identical over 7 bases. CDR1 is KGHSH, CDR2 LQKENI, per germline. The CDR3 spans 15 residues. The V and J ends lost 4 bases and 5 bases, in that order; junction bases with no gene match: 10. CDR3 sequence reads: CASSQGTDLEETQYF. The DNA of the CDR3 is TGTGCCAGCTCACAGGGGACAGACCTTGAGGAGACCCAGTACTTC.

The chain has TRBV30 and TRBJ1-2, with 9 bases identical to TRBD1. V shed 8 bases and J 4 bases; nucleotides not matched to a gene: 5. This CDR3 region has 12 residues. CDR1 and CDR2 (germline): GTSNPN, SVGIG (reference sequence). The CDR3 here is CARGGQGYGYTF. For the CDR3, the DNA is TGTGCCCGTGGGGGACAGGGCTATGGCTACACCTTC.

V gene TRBV5-6 combines with J gene TRBJ2-1; 7 nucleotides match TRBD2. With V trimmed by 1 base and J by 5 bases, 6 bases remained unmatched. Germline CDR1 SGHDT, CDR2 YYEEEE. The CDR3 consists of 15 residues. CDR3 residues: CASSLKLAPHNEQFF. In DNA form, the CDR3 reads TGTGCCAGCAGCTTGAAACTAGCGCCACACAATGAGCAGTTCTTC.

This clone was recorded only once. The chain combines TRBV4-2 with TRBJ1-1; no clear D. This CDR3 region has 15 residues. The V end lost 0 bases, the J end lost 0 bases, and 8 bases lay between the germline ends. The V gene's germline CDR1 is LGHNA and CDR2 YNFKEQ. The CDR3 here is CASSQEPEVNTEAFF. CDR3 nucleotide sequence: TGTGCCAGCAGCCAAGAACCGGAGGTGAACACTGAAGCTTTCTTT.

The table lists this clone with a few counts. The V gene is TRBV6-6, the J gene TRBJ1-5; D may be TRBD1 (5 bases). Per germline, CDR1 MNHNY and CDR2 SVGAGI (reference sequence). CDR3 length equals 13 residues. V shed 8 bases and J shed 3 bases, with 11 bases lying between them. The CDR3 sequence: CASVWGLNQPQHF. As DNA, the CDR3 is TGTGCCAGCGTATGGGGACTCAATCAGCCCCAGCATTTT.

J is TRBJ2-1 and V is TRBV5-1, with 8 bases lining up with TRBD1. With V trimmed by 0 bases and J by 7 bases, 3 bases remained unmatched. The germline V gene encodes CDR1 SGHRS and CDR2 YFSETQ. The CDR3 has 14 amino acids. The CDR3 loop is CASSLEQGANEQFF. As DNA, the CDR3 is TGCGCCAGCAGCTTGGAGCAGGGGGCAAATGAGCAGTTCTTC.

The chain employs TRBV10-3 and TRBJ2-3, with 10 bases matching TRBD2. Germline V gene lookup returns CDR1 ENHRY and CDR2 SYGVKD. V shed 9 bases and J 7 bases; nucleotides not matched to a gene: 7. The CDR3 length is 13 residues. CDR3 DNA sequence: TGTGCCATATCAGCGGGGGGGCTATATACGCAGTATTTT. This translates into CAISAGGLYTQYF.

This clone was detected once. This rearrangement joins TRBV7-6 to TRBJ1-4; perhaps TRBD1 as D (6 bases). Deletions cut 2 bases from V and 2 bases from J, with 15 bases between. CDR1 is SGHVS, CDR2 FNYEAQ, per germline. This CDR3 comprises 17 residues. The CDR3 sequence is CASSLTQGSRTNEKLFF. For the CDR3, the DNA is TGTGCCAGCAGCTTAACGCAGGGGTCAAGGACTAATGAAAAACTGTTTTTT.

V and J are TRBV27 and TRBJ1-5; 9 nucleotides agree with TRBD1. The CDR3 totals 13 residues. Germline CDR1 reads MNHEY; CDR2 reads SMNVEV (reference sequence). V trimming: 10 bases; J trimming: 8 bases; junction bases outside the gene matches: 9. CDR3 amino acids: CATSTGGREPQHF. DNA for the CDR3: TGTGCCACTTCCACAGGGGGCAGGGAGCCCCAGCATTTT.

The V gene is TRBV5-1, the J gene TRBJ2-1; TRBD1 matches 9 bases. In germline, CDR1 is SGHRS, CDR2 YFSETQ. Trimming removed 4 bases from V and 12 bases from J; junction bases left unmatched: 8. The CDR3 is 13 residues long. The CDR3 coding sequence is TGCGCCAGCAGCCTGGGACAGGGCGGTCTGCAGTTCTTC. It translates to CASSLGQGGLQFF.

The rearrangement joins TRBV6-2 or TRBV6-3 to TRBJ2-6; D is unclear. CDR1 and CDR2 from the germline V gene are MNHEY and SVGEGT. The CDR3 is 16 residues long. V lost 2 bases, J lost 0 bases, and 8 bases lay in between. Here the CDR3 reads CASSYEPFSGANVLTF. The CDR3 DNA reads as TGTGCCAGCAGTTACGAGCCCTTCTCTGGGGCCAACGTCCTGACTTTC.

The gene calls are TRBV9 and TRBJ2-7; no firm D call. Germline V gene data show CDR1 as SGDLS and CDR2 as YYNGEE. This CDR3 is built from 13 residues. With 6 bases removed from V and 5 bases from J, the gap between germline ends came to 15 bases. CDR3 sequence: CASTPGSSNEQYF. For the CDR3, the DNA is TGTGCCAGCACCCCCGGGTCAAGTAACGAGCAGTACTTC. Filled out from reference TRBV9 and TRBJ2-7, the complete variable domain reads DSGVTQTPKHLITATGQRVTLRCSPRSGDLSVYWYQQSLDQGLQFLIQYYNGEERAKGNILERFSAQQFPDLHSELNLSSLELGDSALYFCASTPGSSNEQYFGPGTRLTVT.

The chain carries TRBV6-5 and TRBJ2-7; 7 bases are shared with TRBD1. V was pared by 6 bases and J by 5 bases, with 7 bases of the junction left unmatched. The CDR3 extends over 13 amino acids. Germline CDR1 and CDR2: MNHEY and SVGAGI. CDR3: CASRPDRVHEQYF. The CDR3 nucleotides read TGTGCCAGCAGACCCGACAGGGTTCACGAGCAGTACTTC.